A few counts support the clone carrying this TCR beta chain. Antigen: not known. The data were taken from a study of T-cell memory formation after mild COVID-19. One entry per CDR3 protein results from TCRdb running MiXCR on the 5' RACE reads. Among 350,000 to 500,000 distinct CDR3 sequences, more than 15% were seen once, and the ten largest hold about a fifth. V lost 2 bases and J 0 bases, leaving 11 bases between the germline ends. This CDR3 is 16 amino acids long. Germline loops: CDR1 MDHEN, CDR2 SYDVKM. Study-wide results and limits: A balance of CD4 and CD8 characterized clones contracting day 15 to 85, whereas later expanders leaned CD4+.

The genes are TRBV28 and TRBJ2-1; D ambiguous. The receptor was derived from a man aged 18 to 29 who had mild COVID-19 (a few samples of this study predate the infection). Cell type and time point are not known. Source material: PBMCs or a T cell subset sorted from them (not recorded which). The CDR3 is CASSLRLRSSYNEQFF. CDR3 DNA: TGTGCCAGCAGTTTACGGTTGCGGAGCTCCTACAATGAGCAGTTCTTC.